These 27 T cell receptor beta chains were all obtained from the same sample, sequenced in a study of T-cell memory formation after mild COVID-19. MiXCR, run by TCRdb on the 5' RACE reads, gives a single entry per CDR3 protein. Of a few hundred thousand distinct CDR3 sequences in the sample, 15% to 20% were seen once. The specimen sequenced was PBMCs or a T cell subset sorted from them (not recorded which). The receptors stem from a man aged 18-30 years who had mild COVID-19 (a few samples of this study predate the infection). Cell type and time point are not known.

This clonotype was detected ten times or more. The V call is TRBV19, the J call TRBJ1-2; unclear D gene. V was shortened by 3 bases and J by 7 bases, with 9 bases between the two germline ends. The germline CDR1 and CDR2 sequences are LNHDA and SQIVND (reference sequence). The CDR3 length is 12 residues. CDR3 amino acids: CASSIERVGYTF. The CDR3 bases are TGTGCCAGTAGTATCGAAAGGGTTGGCTACACCTTC.

This clonotype was seen at least ten times. The rearrangement links TRBV5-5 to TRBJ2-5; D unresolved. Germline V gene sequence: CDR1 SGHKS, CDR2 YYEKEE (reference sequence). The CDR3 runs to 14 residues. The V gene lost 2 bases and the J gene lost 1 base, with 9 bases spanning the gap. CDR3 sequence: CASSLDSFQETQYF. The CDR3 coding sequence is TGTGCCAGCAGCTTAGATTCATTCCAAGAGACCCAGTACTTC.

The V call is TRBV3-1, the J call TRBJ2-5; a weak D match, TRBD2 (5 bases). Germline CDR1 reads LGHDT; CDR2 reads YNNKEL (reference sequence). Trimming removed 3 bases from V and 5 bases from J, with 13 bases in between. The CDR3 extends over 14 amino acids. The CDR3 here is CASSQLRATETQYF. CDR3 nucleotides: TGTGCCAGCAGCCAGCTGAGGGCCACGGAGACCCAGTACTTC.

The rearrangement links TRBV6-5 to TRBJ1-6; D remains ambiguous. This CDR3 contains 18 residues. CDR1 and CDR2 from the germline V gene are MNHEY and SVGAGI. The ends were cut back, 2 bases at V and 0 bases at J, with 14 bases in the middle. In DNA form, the CDR3 reads TGTGCCAGCAGTTACCGGGGATCCCCGAGCTCCTATAATTCACCCCTCCACTTT. Amino acid sequence: CASSYRGSPSSYNSPLHF.

The J gene is TRBJ2-3, the V gene TRBV12-3 or TRBV12-4, with 9 bases identical to TRBD2. V was clipped by 5 bases and J by 3 bases; unmatched bases: 6. The length of the CDR3 is 15 residues. The CDR3 loop reads CASSPSGGITDTQYF. The CDR3 DNA reads TGTGCCAGCAGTCCAAGCGGGGGGATTACAGATACGCAGTATTTT.

The rearrangement uses TRBV11-3 and TRBJ2-1, with D hard to call. CDR3 length: 14 residues. The germline CDR1 and CDR2 sequences are SGHNT and YENEEA. V was shortened by 1 base and J by 5 bases, with 9 bases between the two germline ends. CDR3 nucleotides: TGTGCCAGCAGCTTAGGTATCCAGGACAATGAGCAGTTCTTC. Translating gives CASSLGIQDNEQFF. Based on the CDR3 plus reference TRBV11-3 and TRBJ2-1, the full variable domain is EAGVVQSPRYKIIEKKQPVAFWCNPISGHNTLYWYLQNLGQGPELLIRYENEEAVDDSQLPKDRFSAERLKGVDSTLKIQPAELGDSAVYLCASSLGIQDNEQFFGPGTRLTVL.

The chain is built from TRBV5-1 and TRBJ2-1; 11 bases agree with TRBD2. The junction had 16 bases not matched to a gene; V was cut back by 4 bases and J by 10 bases. Per germline, CDR1 SGHRS and CDR2 YFSETQ. CDR3 length equals 17 residues. CDR3 region: CASSLDIRTSGSAEQFF. In DNA, the CDR3 is TGCGCCAGCAGCCTCGATATTAGGACTAGCGGGTCCGCGGAGCAGTTCTTC.

This sequence joins TRBV5-5 and TRBJ1-4; D perhaps matches TRBD1 (5 bases). With 4 bases removed from V and 6 bases from J, the gap between germline ends came to 16 bases. Germline assignment: CDR1 SGHKS and CDR2 YYEKEE (reference sequence). This CDR3 region has 15 residues. The CDR3 DNA sequence: TGTGCCAGCAGCCAGACTGCAGGGCGGGATGAAAAACTGTTTTTT. Translating it yields CASSQTAGRDEKLFF.

This clonotype showed up many times. Mismatch with germline at one junction end may stem from a read error. This rearrangement joins TRBV12-3 or TRBV12-4 to TRBJ2-6; the D gene is possibly TRBD1 (5 bases). CDR3 size: 15 residues. The CDR3 sequence is CASSRQGSGANVLTF. As DNA, the CDR3 is TGCGCCAGCAGCCGTCAGGGTTCTGGGGCCAACGTCCTGACTTTC.

The chain couples TRBV3-1 to TRBJ2-1; 8 bases agree with TRBD2. Germline V gives CDR1 LGHDT, CDR2 YNNKEL (reference sequence). The J segment lost 6 bases and the V segment lost 1 base, leaving 5 bases of the junction unmatched. This CDR3 comprises 15 residues. The CDR3 region is CASSQVASGSNEQFF. In DNA, the CDR3 is TGTGCCAGCAGCCAAGTGGCTAGCGGGTCCAATGAGCAGTTCTTC.

This clonotype has a handful of counts. This rearrangement joins TRBV13 to TRBJ1-1; D is uncertain. Germline V gene sequence: CDR1 PRHDT, CDR2 FYEKMQ (reference sequence). This CDR3 comprises 12 residues. V dropped 2 bases and J dropped 8 bases, with 9 bases sitting between them. Here the CDR3 DNA reads TGTGCCAGCAGCTTAATCGAGAACGAAGCTTTCTTT. This codes for CASSLIENEAFF.

This chain joins TRBV5-6 and TRBJ2-1; D is uncertain. Germline CDR1 reads SGHDT; CDR2 reads YYEEEE. V lost 0 bases and J 2 bases, leaving 6 bases between the germline ends. This CDR3 comprises 14 residues. The CDR3 is CASSLGLAYNEQFF. CDR3 in DNA: TGTGCCAGCAGCTTGGGCCTAGCCTACAATGAGCAGTTCTTC.

This clonotype has just a few counts. The chain carries TRBV9 and TRBJ2-3; no clear D gene. Germline assignment: CDR1 SGDLS and CDR2 YYNGEE. This CDR3 contains 14 residues. Trimming shortened V by 0 bases and J by 0 bases, and 5 bases separated the two germline ends. The DNA of the CDR3 is TGTGCCAGCAGCGTAGGCCGAAGCACAGATACGCAGTATTTT. This sequence encodes CASSVGRSTDTQYF.

There are a few counts of this clonotype. V and J are TRBV11-2 and TRBJ2-5; 7 nucleotides match TRBD1. V lost 7 bases and J lost 2; bases outside the gene matches: 10. This CDR3 has 15 residues. The germline gives CDR1 SGHAT, CDR2 FQNNGV. CDR3 DNA sequence: TGTGCCAGCACCGACTCGACAGGGACGCAAGAGACCCAGTACTTC. Amino acids: CASTDSTGTQETQYF.

The rearrangement uses TRBV4-3 and TRBJ2-1; 9 bases are shared with TRBD2. V trimming: 3 bases; J trimming: 2 bases; junction bases outside the gene matches: 8. The CDR3 length is 17 residues. CDR1 is LGHNA and CDR2 is YSLEER in the germline V gene. CDR3 coding DNA: TGCGCCAGCAGCCATTCGGCGGGGGGGAAGGCCTACAATGAGCAGTTCTTC. It is translated as CASSHSAGGKAYNEQFF.

This clonotype was recorded many times. The rearrangement uses TRBV29-1 and TRBJ2-1; D unresolved. The CDR3 sequence is 10 residues long. The V gene lost 7 bases and the J gene lost 7 bases, with 8 bases spanning the gap. Germline V CDR1 and CDR2: SQVTM, ANQGSEA. CDR3 nucleotides: TGCAGCGCCGTCGAAAATGAGCAGTTCTTC. Its protein product is CSAVENEQFF.

J is TRBJ2-3 and V is TRBV4-3; D could derive from TRBD1 or TRBD2 (5 bases each). The CDR3 covers 15 residues. V gave up 0 bases and J gave up 7 bases, with 14 bases separating them. Germline-derived CDR1 and CDR2 are LGHNA and YSLEER. CDR3 bases: TGCGCCAGCAGCCAAGATAGGGACGTTGGTAATACGCAGTATTTT. This codes for CASSQDRDVGNTQYF.

V and J are TRBV27 and TRBJ1-2, with D unresolved. The ends were cut back, 0 bases at V and 8 bases at J, with 13 bases in the middle. This CDR3 comprises 14 residues. Germline CDR1 MNHEY, CDR2 SMNVEV (reference sequence). CDR3 DNA: TGTGCCAGCAGTTTATCCCCTAGAGGGAGAGGCTACACCTTC. As protein: CASSLSPRGRGYTF.

This clonotype appeared many times. An end of the junction differs from the germline gene, which may be a read error. CDR3 in DNA: TGTGCCAGCAGTTTAGTAAGAGATCAGCCCCAGCATTTT. It encodes CASSLVRDQPQHF. The chain has TRBV7-2 and TRBJ1-5, with D unresolved. CDR3 size: 13 residues. Per germline, CDR1 SGHTA and CDR2 FQGNSA.

This chain connects TRBV12-3 or TRBV12-4 to TRBJ2-2; D uncertain. This CDR3 has 14 residues. Trimming took 5 bases from V and 6 from J, leaving 13 bases between them. CDR3 sequence reads: CASSVSVGSGELFF. The CDR3, as DNA: TGTGCCAGCAGTGTGTCAGTGGGATCCGGGGAGCTGTTTTTT.

This clonotype was counted many times. The chain carries TRBV6-1 and TRBJ2-7; the D gene could be TRBD1 or TRBD2 (5 bases each). The CDR3 runs to 13 residues. Trimming took 7 bases from V and 5 from J, leaving 15 bases between them. Germline V CDR1 and CDR2: MNHNS, SASEGT. The DNA for the CDR3 is TGTGCCAGCATTATCGAGGGGAGAAACGAGCAGTACTTC. This codes for CASIIEGRNEQYF.

The chain is built from TRBV7-2 and TRBJ2-1; TRBD2 matches at 9 bases. Trimming removed 6 bases from V and 6 bases from J; junction bases left unmatched: 9. Germline V gene data show CDR1 as SGHTA and CDR2 as FQGNSA. The CDR3 consists of 15 residues. CDR3 in amino acids: CASSSGTSSTNEQFF. The CDR3 coding sequence is TGTGCCAGCAGTTCCGGGACTAGCTCTACCAATGAGCAGTTCTTC.

The rearrangement joins TRBV7-9 to TRBJ1-2; D unresolved. This CDR3 region has 13 residues. V lost 2 bases to trimming and J lost 6 bases, with 10 bases between them. Germline CDR1 and CDR2: SEHNR and FQNEAQ (reference sequence). The CDR3 nucleotides read TGTGCCAGCAGCTTACCCGGGCTACATGGCTACACCTTC. Translating it yields CASSLPGLHGYTF.

A few counts support this clonotype. CDR3 region: CAGRGGSTDTQYF. CDR3 DNA sequence: TGTGCCGGAAGGGGGGGGAGCACAGATACGCAGTATTTT. The gene calls are TRBV2 and TRBJ2-3, with a possible D match to TRBD2 (7 bases). The CDR3 loop spans 13 amino acids. Germline loops: CDR1 SNHLY, CDR2 FYNNEI. Deletions cut 11 bases from V and 0 bases from J, with 12 bases between.

This clonotype was found a few times. This rearrangement joins TRBV24-1 to TRBJ2-2; TRBD1 might be the D (5 bases). Trimming stripped 2 bases from V and 0 bases from J, with 9 bases between. Germline V lookup: CDR1 KGHDR, CDR2 SFDVKD. The CDR3 is 16 amino acids. CDR3 sequence reads: CATSDWAGSNTGELFF. Here the CDR3 DNA reads TGTGCCACCAGTGATTGGGCAGGGTCGAACACCGGGGAGCTGTTTTTT.

In its sample, this clonotype was seen a few times. The chain uses TRBV20-1 and TRBJ1-1; the D is unclear. There are 14 residues in the CDR3. Germline V CDR1 and CDR2: DFQATT, SNEGSKA (reference sequence). The V end was cut by 0 bases, the J end by 1 base, with 9 bases between. This CDR3 reads CSARDPGRNTEAFF. In DNA form, the CDR3 reads TGCAGTGCTAGAGATCCGGGCAGGAACACTGAAGCTTTCTTT.

This clonotype turned up a few times. This sequence joins TRBV6-5 and TRBJ2-5; TRBD1 or TRBD2 may be the D gene (5 bases each). Germline V gene data show CDR1 as MNHEY and CDR2 as SVGAGI. Trimming took off 8 bases at V and 5 bases at J, with 15 bases between the two ends. CDR3 length equals 13 residues. The CDR3 loop is CASGGRSWETQYF. The CDR3 coding sequence is TGTGCCAGCGGGGGTAGGTCGTGGGAGACCCAGTACTTC.